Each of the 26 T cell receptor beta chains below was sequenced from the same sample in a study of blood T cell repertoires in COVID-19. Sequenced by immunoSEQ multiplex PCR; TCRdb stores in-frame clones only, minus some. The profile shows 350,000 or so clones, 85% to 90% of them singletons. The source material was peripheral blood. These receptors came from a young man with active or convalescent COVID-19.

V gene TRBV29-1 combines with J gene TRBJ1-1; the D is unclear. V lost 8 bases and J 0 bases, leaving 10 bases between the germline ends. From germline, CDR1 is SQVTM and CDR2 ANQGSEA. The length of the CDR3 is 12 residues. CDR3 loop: CSPSLMNTEAFF. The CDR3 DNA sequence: TGCAGCCCCTCCCTAATGAACACTGAAGCTTTCTTT.

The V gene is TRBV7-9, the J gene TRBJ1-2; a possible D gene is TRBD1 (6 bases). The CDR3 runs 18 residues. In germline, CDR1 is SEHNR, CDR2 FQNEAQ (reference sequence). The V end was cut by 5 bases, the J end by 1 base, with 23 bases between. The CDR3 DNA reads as TGTGCCAGCAGCAAAAGATCGACAGGCGAAAAGAATAACTATGGCTACACCTTC. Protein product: CASSKRSTGEKNNYGYTF.

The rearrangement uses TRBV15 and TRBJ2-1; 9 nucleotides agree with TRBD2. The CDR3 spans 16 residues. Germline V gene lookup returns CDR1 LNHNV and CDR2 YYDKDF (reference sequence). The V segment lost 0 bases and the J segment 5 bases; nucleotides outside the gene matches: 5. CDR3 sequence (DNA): TGTGCCACCAGCAGAGATATTAGCGGGAGAGACAATGAGCAGTTCTTC. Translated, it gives CATSRDISGRDNEQFF. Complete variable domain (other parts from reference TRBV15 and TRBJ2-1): DAMVIQNPRYQVTQFGKPVTLSCSQTLNHNVMYWYQQKSSQAPKLLFHYYDKDFNNEADTPDNFQSRRPNTSFCFLDIRSPGLGDTAMYLCATSRDISGRDNEQFFGPGTRLTVL.

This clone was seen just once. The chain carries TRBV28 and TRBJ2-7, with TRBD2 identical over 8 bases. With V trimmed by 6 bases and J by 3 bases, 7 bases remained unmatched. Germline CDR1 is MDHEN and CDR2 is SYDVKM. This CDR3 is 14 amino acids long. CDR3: CASRRGDGYYEQYF. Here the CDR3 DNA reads TGTGCCAGCAGGCGGGGGGACGGCTACTACGAGCAGTACTTC.

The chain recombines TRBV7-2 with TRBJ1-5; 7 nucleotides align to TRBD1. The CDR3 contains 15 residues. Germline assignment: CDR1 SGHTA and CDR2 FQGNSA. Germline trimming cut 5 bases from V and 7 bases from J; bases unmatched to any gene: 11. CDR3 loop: CASSLRQGGGQPQHF. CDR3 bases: TGTGCCAGCAGCCTACGACAGGGTGGAGGGCAGCCCCAGCATTTT.

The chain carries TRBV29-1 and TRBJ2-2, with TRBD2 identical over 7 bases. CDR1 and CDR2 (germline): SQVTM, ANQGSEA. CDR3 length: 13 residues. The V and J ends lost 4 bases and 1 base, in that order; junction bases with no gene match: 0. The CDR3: CSVVAGNTGELFF. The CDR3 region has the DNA TGCAGCGTTGTAGCGGGGAACACCGGGGAGCTGTTTTTT.

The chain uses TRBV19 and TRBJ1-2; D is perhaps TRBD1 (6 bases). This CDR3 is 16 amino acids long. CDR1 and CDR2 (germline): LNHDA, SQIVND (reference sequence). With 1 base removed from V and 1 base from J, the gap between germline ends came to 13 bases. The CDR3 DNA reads TGTGCCAGTAGTATAGGGACAGCGAGCCTTAACTATGGCTACACCTTC. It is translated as CASSIGTASLNYGYTF. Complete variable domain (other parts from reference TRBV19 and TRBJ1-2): DGGITQSPKYLFRKEGQNVTLSCEQNLNHDAMYWYRQDPGQGLRLIYYSQIVNDFQKGDIAEGYSVSREKKESFPLTVTSAQKNPTAFYLCASSIGTASLNYGYTFGSGTRLTVV.

As DNA, the CDR3 is TGTGCCAGCAGCGGACTGGACAGGGAAACTTCACCCCTCCACTTT. Its protein product is CASSGLDRETSPLHF. This chain joins TRBV9 and TRBJ1-6; TRBD1 matches at 8 bases. The germline CDR1 and CDR2 sequences are SGDLS and YYNGEE. V lost 3 bases to trimming and J lost 9 bases; unmatched junction nucleotides: 8. The CDR3 has 15 amino acids.

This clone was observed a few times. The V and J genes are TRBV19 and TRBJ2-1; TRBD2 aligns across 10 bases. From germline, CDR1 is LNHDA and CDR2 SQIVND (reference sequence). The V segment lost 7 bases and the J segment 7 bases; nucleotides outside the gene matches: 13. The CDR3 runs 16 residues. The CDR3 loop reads CASISGGPYRRNEQFF. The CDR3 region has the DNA TGTGCCAGTATTAGCGGGGGGCCCTACCGGAGGAATGAGCAGTTCTTC.

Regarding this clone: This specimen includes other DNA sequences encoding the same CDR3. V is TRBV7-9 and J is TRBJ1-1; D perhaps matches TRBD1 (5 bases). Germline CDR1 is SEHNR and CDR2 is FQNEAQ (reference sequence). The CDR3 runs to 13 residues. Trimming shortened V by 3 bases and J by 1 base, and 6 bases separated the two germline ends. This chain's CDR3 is CASSLTANTEAFF. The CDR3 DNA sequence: TGTGCCAGCAGCTTGACAGCGAACACTGAAGCTTTCTTT.

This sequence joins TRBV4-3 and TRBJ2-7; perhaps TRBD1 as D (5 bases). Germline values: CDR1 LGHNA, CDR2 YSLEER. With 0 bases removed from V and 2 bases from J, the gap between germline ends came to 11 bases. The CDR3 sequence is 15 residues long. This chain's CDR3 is CASSQDQGRAYEQYF. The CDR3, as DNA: TGCGCCAGCAGCCAAGATCAGGGCAGGGCCTACGAGCAGTACTTC.

As DNA, the CDR3 is TGTGCCAGCAGCTACCCGGGACAGGGTTCAGGCTACGAGCAGTACTTC. It encodes CASSYPGQGSGYEQYF. The chain has TRBV13 and TRBJ2-7; 9 nucleotides align to TRBD1. V lost 4 bases, J lost 3 bases, and 10 bases stayed unmatched. CDR1 is PRHDT, CDR2 FYEKMQ, per germline (reference sequence). CDR3 length equals 16 residues.

Here the CDR3 DNA reads TGTGCCAGCAGTGCCCCAGGCGGGGGCCGTTACAATGAGCAGTTCTTC. Amino acids: CASSAPGGGRYNEQFF. The chain is built from TRBV6-1 and TRBJ2-1; possible D gene TRBD2, 7 bases. The CDR3 sequence is 16 residues long. CDR1 and CDR2 from the germline V gene are MNHNS and SASEGT. Trimming stripped 4 bases from V and 4 bases from J, with 17 bases between.

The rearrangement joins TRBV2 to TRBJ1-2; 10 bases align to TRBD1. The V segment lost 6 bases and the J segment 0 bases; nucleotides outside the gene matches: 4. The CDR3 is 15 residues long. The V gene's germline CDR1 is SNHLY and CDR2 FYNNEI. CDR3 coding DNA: TGTGCCAGCAGAGGACAGGGGGTAGCTAACTATGGCTACACCTTC. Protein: CASRGQGVANYGYTF. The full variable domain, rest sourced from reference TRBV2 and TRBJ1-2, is EPEVTQTPSHQVTQMGQEVILRCVPISNHLYFYWYRQILGQKVEFLVSFYNNEISEKSEIFDDQFSVERPDGSNFTLKIRSTKLEDSAMYFCASRGQGVANYGYTFGSGTRLTVV.

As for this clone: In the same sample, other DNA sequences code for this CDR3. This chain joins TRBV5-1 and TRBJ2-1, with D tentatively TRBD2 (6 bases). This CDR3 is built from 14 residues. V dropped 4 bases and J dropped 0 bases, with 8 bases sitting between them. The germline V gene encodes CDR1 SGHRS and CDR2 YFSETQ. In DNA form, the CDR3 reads TGCGCCAGCAGCGACGGGAGCTCCTACAATGAGCAGTTCTTC. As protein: CASSDGSSYNEQFF.

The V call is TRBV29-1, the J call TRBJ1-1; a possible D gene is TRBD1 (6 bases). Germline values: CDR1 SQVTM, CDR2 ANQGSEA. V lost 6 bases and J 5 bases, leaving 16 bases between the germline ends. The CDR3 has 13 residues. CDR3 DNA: TGCAGCGTCCTAGGGGGGGCAGGGACTGAAGCTTTCTTT. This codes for CSVLGGAGTEAFF.

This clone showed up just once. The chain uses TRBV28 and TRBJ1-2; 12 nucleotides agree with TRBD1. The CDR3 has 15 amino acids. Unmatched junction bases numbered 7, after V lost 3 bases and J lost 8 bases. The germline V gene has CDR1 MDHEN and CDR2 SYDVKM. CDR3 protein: CASSLPGQGALGYTF. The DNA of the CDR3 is TGTGCCAGCAGTTTGCCGGGACAGGGGGCTTTGGGCTACACCTTC.

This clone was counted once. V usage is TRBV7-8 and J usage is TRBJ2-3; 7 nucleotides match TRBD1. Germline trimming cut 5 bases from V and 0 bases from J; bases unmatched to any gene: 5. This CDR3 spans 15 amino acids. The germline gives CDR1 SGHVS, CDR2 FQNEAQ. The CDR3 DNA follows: TGTGCCAGCAGCATGACAGGGCTTAGCACAGATACGCAGTATTTT. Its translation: CASSMTGLSTDTQYF.

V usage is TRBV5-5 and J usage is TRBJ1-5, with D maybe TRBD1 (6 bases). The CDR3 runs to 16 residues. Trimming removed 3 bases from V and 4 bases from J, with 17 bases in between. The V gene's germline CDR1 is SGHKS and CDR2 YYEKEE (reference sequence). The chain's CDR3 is CASSWDAGTQNQPQHF. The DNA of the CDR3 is TGTGCCAGCAGCTGGGACGCCGGGACACAAAATCAGCCCCAGCATTTT.

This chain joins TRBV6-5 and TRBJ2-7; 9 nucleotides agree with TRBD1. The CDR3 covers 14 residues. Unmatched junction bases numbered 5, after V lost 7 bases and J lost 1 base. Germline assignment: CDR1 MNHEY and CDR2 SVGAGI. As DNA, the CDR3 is TGTGCCAGCAACAAACAGGGGGCTTCCTACGAGCAGTACTTC. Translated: CASNKQGASYEQYF.

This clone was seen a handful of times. As DNA, the CDR3 is TGTGCCAGCAGCTCTAGCGTCTCTGGGGCCAACGTCCTGACTTTC. This sequence encodes CASSSSVSGANVLTF. The V and J genes are TRBV7-2 and TRBJ2-6; the D gene is possibly TRBD2 (6 bases). CDR3 length: 15 residues. Trimming cost V 4 bases and J 0 bases, with 7 bases left between them. Germline CDR1 and CDR2: SGHTA and FQGNSA.

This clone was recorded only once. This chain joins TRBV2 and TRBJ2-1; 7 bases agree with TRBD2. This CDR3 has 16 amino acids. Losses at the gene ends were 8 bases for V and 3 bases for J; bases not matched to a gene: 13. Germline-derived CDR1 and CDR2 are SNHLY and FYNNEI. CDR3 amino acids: CASETALAENYNEQFF. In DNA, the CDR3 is TGTGCCAGCGAGACGGCCCTAGCGGAAAACTACAATGAGCAGTTCTTC.

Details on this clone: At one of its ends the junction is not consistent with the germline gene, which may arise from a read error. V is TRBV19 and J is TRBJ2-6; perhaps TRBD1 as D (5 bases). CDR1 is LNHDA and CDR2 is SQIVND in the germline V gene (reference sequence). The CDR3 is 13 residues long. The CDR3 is CASSGLGANVLTF. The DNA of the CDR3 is TGTGCCAGTAGTGGGCTAGGGGCCAACGTGCTGACTTTC.

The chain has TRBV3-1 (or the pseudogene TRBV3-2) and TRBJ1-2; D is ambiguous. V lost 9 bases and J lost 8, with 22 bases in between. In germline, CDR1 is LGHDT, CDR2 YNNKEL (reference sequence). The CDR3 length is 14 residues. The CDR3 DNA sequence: TGTGCCAGTGGAGGCGGTCCGGGCCCGGGGGGCTACACCTTC. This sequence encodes CASGGGPGPGGYTF.

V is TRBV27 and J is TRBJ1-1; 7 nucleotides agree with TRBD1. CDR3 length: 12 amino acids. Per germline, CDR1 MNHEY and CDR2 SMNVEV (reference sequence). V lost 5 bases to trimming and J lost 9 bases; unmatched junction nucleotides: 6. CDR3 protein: CASSPPGQKAFF. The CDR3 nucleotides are TGTGCCAGCAGTCCCCCGGGACAGAAAGCTTTCTTT.

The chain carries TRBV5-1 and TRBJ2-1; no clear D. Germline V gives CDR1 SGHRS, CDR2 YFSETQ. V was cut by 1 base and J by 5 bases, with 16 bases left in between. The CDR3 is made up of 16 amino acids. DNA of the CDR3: TGCGCCAGCAGCTTGACCGTTCCACTGGTGGACAATGAGCAGTTCTTC. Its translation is CASSLTVPLVDNEQFF.